The text below deals with one T cell receptor beta chain. As yet, its antigen is unknown. This table comes from immunoSEQ multiplex PCR, and its TCRdb copy is limited to in-frame clones, with some not included. The data hold 30,000 to 35,000 clones, with about 72% observed a single time. The data are from a study of vaccination effects on CD4 cells after COVID-19. With the ViraFEST assay, the study expanded antigen-specific CD4+ T cells using viral peptide pools, then sequenced them. Isolation of CD4+ T cells took place after approximately ten days of culture. The individual was infected with SARS-CoV-2 between March and December 2020, as confirmed by PCR. Germline V lookup: CDR1 LGHDT, CDR2 YNNKEL (reference sequence). The CDR3 totals 19 residues. V lost 3 bases and J lost 2; bases outside the gene matches: 11.

The source is a human donor who had a prior SARS-CoV-2 infection. Material: CD4+ T cells from PBMCs cultured with a peptide pool, obtained before COVID-19 vaccination. This sequence joins TRBV3-1 (or the pseudogene TRBV3-2) and TRBJ2-6; 9 bases map to TRBD1. The CDR3 protein is CASSHISLGQGPGANVLTF. CDR3 in DNA: TGTGCCAGCAGCCATATAAGCCTGGGACAGGGCCCTGGGGCCAACGTCCTGACTTTC.